This T cell receptor beta chain came from a study of response to subunit inactivated influenza vaccine. The study, taken as a whole, reports: Each seasonal influenza vaccination recruits few new T cells, the authors suggested.

About this clonotype: Antigen specificity is unknown.

TCRdb redid the calling of the RT-PCR reads with MiXCR, one entry per CDR3 protein. The sample records about 520,000 distinct CDR3 sequences, under 8.5% being singletons. Losses at the gene ends were 6 bases for V and 0 bases for J; bases not matched to a gene: 4. The V gene's germline CDR1 is WSHSY and CDR2 SAAADI. The length of the CDR3 is 17 residues. The chain is built from TRBV10-2 and TRBJ1-6, with 11 bases matching TRBD1. The source was PBMCs from blood, collected around 25 months after vaccination. This clonotype was obtained from a man between 50 and 69 years old who received an inactivated influenza vaccine. The CDR3 sequence: CASSGTGGSSYNSPLHF. The CDR3 DNA follows: TGCGCCAGCAGCGGGACAGGGGGAAGCTCCTATAATTCACCCCTCCACTTT.